A selection of T cell receptor beta chains follows, all from one sample in a study of blood T cells in healthy people across ages. TCRdb reprocessed the 5' RACE reads with MiXCR, giving one entry per CDR3 protein. Found here are about 940,000 distinct CDR3 sequences, about 48% of them singletons; the top ten hold roughly 13%. Sequencing was carried out using blood. All receptors derive from a man aged 25-40 years in good health. Both conserved end residues are part of each CDR3. D genes are given only for firm matches. Only part of the rows carry a size: once, few, many, or a class if the clone is expanded.

J,size,length,V,D,DNA,CDR3
TRBJ1-2,NA,12,TRBV28,NA,TGTGCCAGCACCGAAAGAGGGATCGGCTACACCTTC,CASTERGIGYTF
TRBJ2-7,NA,15,TRBV7-2,NA,TGTGCCAGCAGCTTAGTAGCAGGAGAAAGAAATGAGCAGTACTTC,CASSLVAGERNEQYF
TRBJ2-1,NA,14,TRBV7-2,TRBD2,TGTGCCAGCAGCTTAAGGGCCGGGGGGACTGGGCAGTTCTTC,CASSLRAGGTGQFF
TRBJ2-7,few,15,TRBV3-1,NA,TGTGCCAGCAGCCAAGCTTATGGGGCGGACTACGAGCAGTACTTC,CASSQAYGADYEQYF
TRBJ2-7,NA,12,TRBV30,NA,TGTGCCTGGAGTGTAGATGGGGCAGAGCAGTACTTC,CAWSVDGAEQYF
TRBJ2-3,NA,14,TRBV29-1,NA,TGCAGCGTTGAAGGCCGGCAGCTCACAGATACGCAGTATTTT,CSVEGRQLTDTQYF
TRBJ2-7,NA,12,TRBV27,NA,TGTGCCAGCAGTTCTCGCAGCCGCGAGCAGTACTTC,CASSSRSREQYF
TRBJ2-1,few,19,TRBV5-1,TRBD2,TGCGCCAGCAGCGAGGGACTAGCGGGGGGTAGGAGCTCCTACAATGAGCAGTTCTTC,CASSEGLAGGRSSYNEQFF
TRBJ2-2,NA,15,TRBV11-2,NA,TGTGCCAGCAGCTTAGACAACAGAAACACCGGGGAGCTGTTTTTT,CASSLDNRNTGELFF
TRBJ2-1,few,14,TRBV24-1,NA,TGTGCCACCAGTGATCCCGCAGGTTACAATGAGCAGTTCTTC,CATSDPAGYNEQFF
TRBJ2-7,NA,12,TRBV29-1,NA,TGCAGCGTTGAAATGGGACATAGCGAGCAGTACTTC,CSVEMGHSEQYF
TRBJ2-3,NA,16,TRBV29-1,TRBD2,TGCAGCGTTGAGGGACTAGCGGGGGCCATCACAGATACGCAGTATTTT,CSVEGLAGAITDTQYF
TRBJ1-2,NA,14,TRBV7-9,NA,TGTGCCAGCAGCTTATGGGACTTCGGGGGCGACTACACCTTC,CASSLWDFGGDYTF
TRBJ2-7,NA,13,TRBV5-1,NA,TGCGCCAGCAGCTTCGAACCACCCTACGAGCAGTACTTC,CASSFEPPYEQYF
TRBJ2-1,NA,13,TRBV4-1,NA,TGCGCCAGCAGCCATGTCGGCGGGGATGAGCAGTTCTTC,CASSHVGGDEQFF
TRBJ1-1,NA,12,TRBV4-1,TRBD1,TGCGCCAGCAGCAAACGACAGGGACCAGCTTTCTTT,CASSKRQGPAFF
TRBJ2-1,NA,15,TRBV6-5,TRBD2,TGTGCCAGCAGACCTCCTAGCGGGGTTACTAATGAGCAGTTCTTC,CASRPPSGVTNEQFF
TRBJ2-1,NA,20,TRBV7-2,TRBD1,TGTGCCAGCAGCTTAGCGGTTCGGCTTGGGACAGGAAGCTCCTACAATGAGCAGTTCTTC,CASSLAVRLGTGSSYNEQFF
TRBJ2-5,many,16,TRBV7-8,TRBD1,TGTGCCAGCAGCTTAGCGGACAGGGGGATACAAGAGACCCAGTACTTC,CASSLADRGIQETQYF
TRBJ1-4,few,14,TRBV28,NA,TGTGCCAGCAGCCTGTGGGGACAAGACGAAAAACTGTTTTTT,CASSLWGQDEKLFF